One and the same sample provided the 30 T cell receptor beta chains below, sequenced in a study of CD8 T cells in ankylosing spondylitis. No cognate antigen is known for these TCRs. Overall study results and limits: Among TCR beta sequences, a motif of roughly 8 highly homologous variants appeared characteristic of ankylosing spondylitis blood.

From the 5' RACE reads, TCRdb called clonotypes with MiXCR, one entry per CDR3 protein. This sample has under 150,000 distinct CDR3 sequences, with roughly 15% found just once. The material sequenced was blood, either unsorted or a sorted T cell fraction (not recorded which). The receptor set was obtained from a male donor with ankylosing spondylitis.

This chain uses TRBV4-1 with TRBJ2-1; tentative D call: TRBD1 (5 bases). Germline CDR1 is MGHRA and CDR2 is YSYEKL. V was clipped by 0 bases and J by 9 bases, with 9 bases between them. The CDR3 loop spans 13 amino acids. In DNA form, the CDR3 reads TGCGCCAGCAGCCAAGATTGGCAGGGTGAGCAGTTCTTC. Translation: CASSQDWQGEQFF.

The table lists this clonotype with a few counts. The chain combines TRBV29-1 with TRBJ2-7, with D maybe TRBD1 (6 bases). Germline V lookup: CDR1 SQVTM, CDR2 ANQGSEA. The CDR3 has 14 amino acids. V was trimmed by 6 bases and J by 1 base, leaving 16 bases between them. CDR3 residues: CSVGQKDSSYEQYF. The CDR3 nucleotides are TGCAGCGTGGGGCAGAAGGACAGTTCCTACGAGCAGTACTTC.

In this sample, this clonotype turned up a few times. The chain uses TRBV4-1 and TRBJ2-7; a possible D gene is TRBD2 (6 bases). V was cut by 1 base and J by 13 bases, with 17 bases left in between. The CDR3 length is 13 residues. The germline gives CDR1 MGHRA, CDR2 YSYEKL. CDR3 sequence: CASSQVGATSLYF. In nucleotides, the CDR3 is TGCGCCAGCAGCCAAGTTGGGGCGACTAGTCTTTACTTC.

This clonotype showed up just a few times. The CDR3 sequence: CASSVALGNEQFF. CDR3 DNA: TGTGCCAGCAGCGTAGCTCTGGGCAACGAGCAGTTCTTC. The chain uses TRBV9 and TRBJ2-1; D is unresolved. V gave up 0 bases and J gave up 10 bases, with 11 bases separating them. Germline CDR1 reads SGDLS; CDR2 reads YYNGEE. The CDR3 extends over 13 amino acids.

The chain has TRBV7-8 and TRBJ1-1, with D unresolved. The germline gives CDR1 SGHVS, CDR2 FQNEAQ. V was pared by 5 bases and J by 1 base, with 14 bases between. The length of the CDR3 is 15 residues. In nucleotides, the CDR3 is TGTGCCAGCAGCACGTTAGAGGCAGGGAACACTGAAGCTTTCTTT. Translation: CASSTLEAGNTEAFF.

This clonotype has at least ten counts. The chain has TRBV29-1 and TRBJ2-7; 9 bases agree with TRBD1. Germline trimming cut 5 bases from V and 6 bases from J; bases unmatched to any gene: 8. The CDR3 has 13 residues. CDR1 is SQVTM, CDR2 ANQGSEA, per germline. CDR3 amino acids: CSVISTGGLEQYF. In DNA form, the CDR3 reads TGCAGCGTTATATCCACAGGGGGCCTCGAGCAGTACTTC.

This clonotype occurred many times. The rearrangement joins TRBV27 to TRBJ2-1, with D uncertain. Germline V gene lookup returns CDR1 MNHEY and CDR2 SMNVEV (reference sequence). Trimming shortened V by 6 bases and J by 4 bases, and 4 bases separated the two germline ends. This CDR3 is built from 11 residues. DNA of the CDR3: TGTGCCAGCAGAACGTACAATGAGCAGTTCTTC. Its translation is CASRTYNEQFF.

The chain couples TRBV24-1 to TRBJ1-5; the D is unclear. Germline V gives CDR1 KGHDR, CDR2 SFDVKD. The CDR3 length is 14 residues. Deletions cut 0 bases from V and 0 bases from J, with 2 bases between. CDR3 in DNA: TGTGCCACCAGTGATTTGGATAGCAATCAGCCCCAGCATTTT. Protein product: CATSDLDSNQPQHF.

This clonotype showed up just once. The rearrangement links TRBV28 to TRBJ2-7; maybe TRBD2 (5 bases). The V end lost 5 bases, the J end lost 0 bases, and 11 bases lay between the germline ends. Germline V lookup: CDR1 MDHEN, CDR2 SYDVKM. This CDR3 comprises 14 residues. CDR3 in amino acids: CASSPGLSSYEQYF. Written as DNA, the CDR3 is TGTGCCAGCAGTCCCGGACTTAGCTCCTACGAGCAGTACTTC.

The chain combines TRBV27 with TRBJ2-7, with a possible D match to TRBD1 (6 bases). This CDR3 is 14 amino acids long. Germline V lookup: CDR1 MNHEY, CDR2 SMNVEV (reference sequence). The ends were cut back, 8 bases at V and 3 bases at J, with 17 bases in the middle. CDR3 nucleotide sequence: TGTGCCAGCGGCGTGGGGCAGGGGTTCTACGAGCAGTACTTC. It yields the protein CASGVGQGFYEQYF.

CDR3 protein: CASSYLGRVNTEAFF. The DNA of the CDR3 is TGTGCCAGCAGCTATTTGGGCAGGGTGAACACTGAAGCTTTCTTT. This rearrangement joins TRBV7-9 to TRBJ1-1, with a possible D match to TRBD1 (5 bases). In germline, CDR1 is SEHNR, CDR2 FQNEAQ (reference sequence). The V gene lost 4 bases and the J gene lost 0 bases, with 12 bases spanning the gap. The CDR3 runs 15 residues.

This clonotype was seen a handful of times. The rearrangement uses TRBV27 and TRBJ2-1, with a possible D match to TRBD1 (5 bases). CDR1 is MNHEY, CDR2 SMNVEV, per germline (reference sequence). CDR3 length: 15 amino acids. V was shortened by 5 bases and J by 4 bases, with 15 bases between the two germline ends. Here the CDR3 reads CASSPEQVPYNEQFF. CDR3 nucleotides: TGTGCCAGCAGTCCGGAACAGGTTCCTTACAATGAGCAGTTCTTC.

This chain connects TRBV7-3 to TRBJ2-1; D remains ambiguous. This CDR3 spans 15 amino acids. V was shortened by 5 bases and J by 0 bases, with 11 bases between the two germline ends. CDR1 SGHTA and CDR2 FQGTGA come from the germline V gene. The CDR3 protein is CASSPLVSSYNEQFF. The CDR3 DNA is TGTGCCAGCAGCCCCCTCGTTAGCTCCTACAATGAGCAGTTCTTC.

In its sample, this clonotype was seen many times. The rearrangement joins TRBV7-9 to TRBJ2-7; D unclear. Germline loops: CDR1 SEHNR, CDR2 FQNEAQ (reference sequence). There are 13 residues in the CDR3. With 3 bases removed from V and 7 bases from J, the gap between germline ends came to 13 bases. As DNA, the CDR3 is TGTGCCAGCAGCTTTATGGACGGCGCTGAGCAGTACTTC. Translating gives CASSFMDGAEQYF.

The chain employs TRBV9 and TRBJ2-7; D gene ambiguous. This CDR3 spans 13 amino acids. V gave up 0 bases and J gave up 4 bases, with 8 bases separating them. CDR1 SGDLS and CDR2 YYNGEE come from the germline V gene. CDR3 sequence reads: CASSVDEPYEQYF. CDR3 bases: TGTGCCAGCAGCGTAGATGAACCGTACGAGCAGTACTTC.

There are a few counts of this clonotype. The chain recombines TRBV7-8 with TRBJ2-3; D is ambiguous. This CDR3 has 14 amino acids. Looked up from germline, CDR1 is SGHVS and CDR2 is FQNEAQ. Trimming took 5 bases from V and 2 from J, leaving 11 bases between them. The CDR3 reads CASSPTLLTDTQYF. CDR3 DNA sequence: TGTGCCAGCAGCCCCACGCTTCTCACAGATACGCAGTATTTT.

V is TRBV7-6 and J is TRBJ2-2; 10 bases align to TRBD2. The V and J ends lost 3 bases and 4 bases, in that order; junction bases with no gene match: 2. The germline V gene has CDR1 SGHVS and CDR2 FNYEAQ. This CDR3 is 15 amino acids long. Written as DNA, the CDR3 is TGTGCCAGCAGCTTCGGACTAGCGGTCACCGGGGAGCTGTTTTTT. Protein sequence: CASSFGLAVTGELFF.

This chain joins TRBV7-2 and TRBJ1-3; D gene ambiguous. With 0 bases removed from V and 4 bases from J, the gap between germline ends came to 13 bases. The CDR3 is 16 amino acids. Germline CDR1 is SGHTA and CDR2 is FQGNSA. Here the CDR3 reads CASSLAAGLSGNTIYF. The CDR3 DNA reads TGTGCCAGCAGCTTAGCGGCCGGGTTGTCAGGAAACACCATATATTTT.

This clonotype was found a few times. The chain couples TRBV6-1 to TRBJ2-1; D gene ambiguous. Germline CDR1 and CDR2: MNHNS and SASEGT. The V end lost 1 base, the J end lost 0 bases, and 7 bases lay between the germline ends. This CDR3 is 15 amino acids long. The CDR3 DNA is TGTGCCAGCAGTGAAGGGGTTAGCTCCTACAATGAGCAGTTCTTC. Its translation: CASSEGVSSYNEQFF.

The chain uses TRBV9 and TRBJ2-7; the D is unclear. Germline V CDR1 and CDR2: SGDLS, YYNGEE. The CDR3 contains 12 residues. Deletions cut 0 bases from V and 6 bases from J, with 7 bases between. The CDR3 protein is CASSVVGFEQYF. CDR3 sequence (DNA): TGTGCCAGCAGCGTAGTGGGGTTCGAGCAGTACTTC.

The chain recombines TRBV5-4 with TRBJ1-6, with D perhaps TRBD1 (5 bases). V lost 4 bases, J lost 8 bases, and 16 bases lay in between. The CDR3 covers 15 residues. Germline V gives CDR1 SGHNT, CDR2 YYREEE (reference sequence). The CDR3 loop reads CASSPGEGSYSPLHF. The CDR3 nucleotides are TGTGCCAGCAGCCCGGGGGAGGGCTCGTATTCACCCCTCCACTTT.

This clonotype was observed a few times. The V gene is TRBV15, the J gene TRBJ2-2; D is undetermined. V was pared by 0 bases and J by 1 base, with 12 bases between. CDR1 and CDR2 from the germline V gene are LNHNV and YYDKDF (reference sequence). This CDR3 is built from 17 residues. The CDR3: CATSRDMLVLNTGELFF. The DNA for the CDR3 is TGTGCCACCAGCAGAGATATGCTCGTATTGAACACCGGGGAGCTGTTTTTT.

This clonotype was observed a few times. This chain connects TRBV4-2 to TRBJ2-2; unclear D gene. The CDR3 contains 15 residues. In germline, CDR1 is LGHNA, CDR2 YNFKEQ. V dropped 4 bases and J dropped 0 bases, with 9 bases sitting between them. This CDR3 reads CASSPPPANTGELFF. Written as DNA, the CDR3 is TGTGCCAGCAGCCCCCCTCCAGCGAACACCGGGGAGCTGTTTTTT.

This clonotype appeared many times. This chain joins TRBV7-9 and TRBJ2-1, with D possibly matching TRBD2 (5 bases). V dropped 5 bases and J dropped 9 bases, with 14 bases sitting between them. The CDR3 runs 13 residues. Germline V gene data show CDR1 as SEHNR and CDR2 as FQNEAQ (reference sequence). This chain's CDR3 is CASSMSRSGEQFF. The DNA of the CDR3 is TGTGCCAGCAGCATGTCCCGAAGCGGTGAGCAGTTCTTC.

The J gene is TRBJ2-1, the V gene TRBV24-1; tentatively, D is TRBD1 (5 bases). CDR3 length: 19 residues. The V end lost 4 bases, the J end lost 5 bases, and 26 bases lay between the germline ends. The germline gives CDR1 KGHDR, CDR2 SFDVKD. CDR3 loop: CATSDLGARGGAGHNEQFF. The DNA of the CDR3 is TGTGCCACCAGTGACCTAGGGGCACGAGGTGGAGCCGGCCACAATGAGCAGTTCTTC.

This clonotype was detected a few times. The chain carries TRBV4-2 and TRBJ2-5; a weak D match, TRBD1 (5 bases). This CDR3 has 14 amino acids. Between the trimmed V and J ends, which lost 0 bases and 2 bases, there was a span of 7 bases. Germline V gives CDR1 LGHNA, CDR2 YNFKEQ. The CDR3, as DNA: TGTGCCAGCAGCCAAGAGGGGCAGCAAGAGACCCAGTACTTC. It translates to CASSQEGQQETQYF.

This clonotype has more than one count but fewer than ten. V is TRBV10-3 and J is TRBJ2-1; TRBD2 matches 11 bases. Germline lookup yields CDR1 ENHRY and CDR2 SYGVKD. V shed 2 bases and J 8 bases; nucleotides not matched to a gene: 8. The length of the CDR3 is 16 residues. In DNA form, the CDR3 reads TGTGCCATCAGTGAGGTGATAGCGGGAGGGCCGTATGAGCAGTTCTTC. It specifies CAISEVIAGGPYEQFF.

The chain joins TRBV6-5 to TRBJ1-6, with TRBD1 matching 7 bases. From germline, CDR1 is MNHEY and CDR2 SVGAGI. The CDR3 is made up of 15 amino acids. Trimming took 3 bases from V and 8 from J; bases not matched to a gene: 7. Here the CDR3 reads CASSYGGTAYSPLHF. The CDR3 DNA reads TGTGCCAGCAGTTATGGGGGGACAGCTTATTCACCCCTCCACTTT.

The V gene is TRBV20-1, the J gene TRBJ2-1; D call uncertain. The V gene's germline CDR1 is DFQATT and CDR2 SNEGSKA (reference sequence). V was clipped by 0 bases and J by 5 bases, with 26 bases between them. The CDR3 has 19 amino acids. This chain's CDR3 is CSARDKGPQRWPANNEQFF. The CDR3, as DNA: TGCAGTGCTAGAGATAAAGGCCCGCAACGATGGCCAGCGAACAATGAGCAGTTCTTC.

This rearrangement joins TRBV9 to TRBJ2-7, with 9 bases matching TRBD2. Germline V CDR1 and CDR2: SGDLS, YYNGEE. The CDR3 has 16 residues. Trimming removed 1 base from V and 0 bases from J; junction bases left unmatched: 5. CDR3 residues: CASSVSGRPDSYEQYF. The CDR3 DNA reads TGTGCCAGCAGCGTAAGCGGGAGGCCCGACTCCTACGAGCAGTACTTC.